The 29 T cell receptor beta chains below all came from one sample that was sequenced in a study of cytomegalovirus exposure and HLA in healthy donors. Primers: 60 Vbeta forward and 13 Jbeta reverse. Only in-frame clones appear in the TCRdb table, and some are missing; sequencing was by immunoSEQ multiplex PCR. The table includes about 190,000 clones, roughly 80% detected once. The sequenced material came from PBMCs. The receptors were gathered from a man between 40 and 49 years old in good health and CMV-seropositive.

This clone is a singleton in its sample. CDR3 nucleotide sequence: TGCAGCGTCGGGGGAGGGTGGCAAGAGACCCAGTACTTC. It specifies CSVGGGWQETQYF. The chain is built from TRBV29-1 and TRBJ2-5; 7 bases are a match to TRBD2. CDR3 length: 13 amino acids. CDR1 is SQVTM, CDR2 ANQGSEA, per germline. Trimming took 6 bases from V and 2 from J; bases not matched to a gene: 6.

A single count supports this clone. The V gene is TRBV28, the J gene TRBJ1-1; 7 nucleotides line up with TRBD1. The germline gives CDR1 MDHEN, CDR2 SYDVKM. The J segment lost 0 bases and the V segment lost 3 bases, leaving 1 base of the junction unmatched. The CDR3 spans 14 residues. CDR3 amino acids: CASSLTGLNTEAFF. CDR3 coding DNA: TGTGCCAGCAGTTTGACAGGGCTGAACACTGAAGCTTTCTTT. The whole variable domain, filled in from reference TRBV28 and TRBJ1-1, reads DVKVTQSSRYLVKRTGEKVFLECVQDMDHENMFWYRQDPGLGLRLIYFSYDVKMKEKGDIPEGYSVSREKKERFSLILESASTNQTSMYLCASSLTGLNTEAFFGQGTRLTVV.

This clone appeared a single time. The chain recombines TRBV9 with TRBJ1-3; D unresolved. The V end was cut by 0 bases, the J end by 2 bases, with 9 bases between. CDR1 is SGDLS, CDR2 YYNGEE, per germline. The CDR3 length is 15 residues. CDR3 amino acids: CASSVDGLTGNTIYF. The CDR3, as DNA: TGTGCCAGCAGCGTAGACGGGTTAACTGGAAACACCATATATTTT.

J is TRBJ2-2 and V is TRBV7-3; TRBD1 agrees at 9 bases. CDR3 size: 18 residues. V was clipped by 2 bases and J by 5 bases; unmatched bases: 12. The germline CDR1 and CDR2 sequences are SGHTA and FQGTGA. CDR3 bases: TGTGCCAGCAGCTTATTCCCAATCCCACAGGGGGCTACCGGGGAGCTGTTTTTT. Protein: CASSLFPIPQGATGELFF.

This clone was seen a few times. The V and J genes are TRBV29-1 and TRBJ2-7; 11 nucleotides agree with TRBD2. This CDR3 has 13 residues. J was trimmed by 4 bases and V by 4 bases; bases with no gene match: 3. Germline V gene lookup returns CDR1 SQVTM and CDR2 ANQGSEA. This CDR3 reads CSVGLAGKYEQYF. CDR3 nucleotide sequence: TGCAGCGTTGGACTAGCGGGAAAGTACGAGCAGTACTTC.

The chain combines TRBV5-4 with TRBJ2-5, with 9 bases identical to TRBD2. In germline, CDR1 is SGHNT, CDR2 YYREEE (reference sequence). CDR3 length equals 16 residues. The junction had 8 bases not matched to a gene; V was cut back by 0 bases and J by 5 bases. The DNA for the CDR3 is TGTGCCAGCAGCTTGGGAGGCGGGGGGGCTTGGGAGACCCAGTACTTC. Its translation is CASSLGGGGAWETQYF.

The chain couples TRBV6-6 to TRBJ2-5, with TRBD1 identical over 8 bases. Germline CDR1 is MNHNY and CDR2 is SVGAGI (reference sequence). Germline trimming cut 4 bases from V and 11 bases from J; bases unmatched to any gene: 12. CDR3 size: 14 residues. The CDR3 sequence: CASSWDRSPREQYF. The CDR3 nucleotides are TGTGCCAGCAGTTGGGACAGGTCCCCTCGGGAGCAGTACTTC.

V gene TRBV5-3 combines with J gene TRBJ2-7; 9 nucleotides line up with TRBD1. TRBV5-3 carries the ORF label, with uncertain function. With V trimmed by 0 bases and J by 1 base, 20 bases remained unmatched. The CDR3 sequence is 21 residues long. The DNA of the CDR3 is TGTGCCAGAAGCTTGGACGCCAGGGGGACAGGGTTGAAGGGGCTTTCCTACGAGCAGTACTTC. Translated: CARSLDARGTGLKGLSYEQYF.

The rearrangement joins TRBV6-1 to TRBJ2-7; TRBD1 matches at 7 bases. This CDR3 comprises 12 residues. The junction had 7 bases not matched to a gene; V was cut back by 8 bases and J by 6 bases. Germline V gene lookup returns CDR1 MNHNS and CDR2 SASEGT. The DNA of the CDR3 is TGTGCCAGCTGGGAAGGGGGCGGCGAGCAGTACTTC. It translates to CASWEGGGEQYF.

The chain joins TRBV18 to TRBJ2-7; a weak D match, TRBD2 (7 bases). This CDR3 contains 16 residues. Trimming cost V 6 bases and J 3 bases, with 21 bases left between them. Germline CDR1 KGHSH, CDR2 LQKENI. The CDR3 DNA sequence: TGTGCCAGCTCCCCAACCGGGCGGGGGCCCTACTACGAGCAGTACTTC. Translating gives CASSPTGRGPYYEQYF. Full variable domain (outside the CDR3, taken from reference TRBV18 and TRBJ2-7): NAGVMQNPRHLVRRRGQEARLRCSPMKGHSHVYWYRQLPEEGLKFMVYLQKENIIDESGMPKERFSAEFPKEGPSILRIQQVVRGDSAAYFCASSPTGRGPYYEQYFGPGTRLTVT.

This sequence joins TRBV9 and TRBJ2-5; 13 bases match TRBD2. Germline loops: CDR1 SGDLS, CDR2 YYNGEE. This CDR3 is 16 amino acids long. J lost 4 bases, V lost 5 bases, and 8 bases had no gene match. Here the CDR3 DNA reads TGTGCCAGCAGTCGACTAGCGGGGGGCCTGGGAGAGACCCAGTACTTC. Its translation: CASSRLAGGLGETQYF.

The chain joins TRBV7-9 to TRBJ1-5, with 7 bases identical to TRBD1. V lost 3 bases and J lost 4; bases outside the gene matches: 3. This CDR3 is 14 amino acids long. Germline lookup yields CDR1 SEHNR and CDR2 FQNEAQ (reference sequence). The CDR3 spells CASSFGTANQPQHF. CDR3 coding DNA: TGTGCCAGCAGCTTCGGGACAGCAAATCAGCCCCAGCATTTT.

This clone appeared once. The CDR3 sequence is CASSEAGQGIGAFF. DNA of the CDR3: TGTGCCAGCAGTGAAGCGGGACAGGGGATAGGAGCTTTCTTT. V and J are TRBV6-1 and TRBJ1-1; 10 bases agree with TRBD1. From germline, CDR1 is MNHNS and CDR2 SASEGT. The J segment lost 10 bases and the V segment lost 0 bases, leaving 5 bases of the junction unmatched. This CDR3 region has 14 residues.

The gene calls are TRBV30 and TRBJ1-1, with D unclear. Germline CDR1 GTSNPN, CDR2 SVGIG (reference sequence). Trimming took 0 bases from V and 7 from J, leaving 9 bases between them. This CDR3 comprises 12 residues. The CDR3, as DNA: TGTGCCTGGAGTGTATCCGGTCGTGAAGCTTTCTTT. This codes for CAWSVSGREAFF.

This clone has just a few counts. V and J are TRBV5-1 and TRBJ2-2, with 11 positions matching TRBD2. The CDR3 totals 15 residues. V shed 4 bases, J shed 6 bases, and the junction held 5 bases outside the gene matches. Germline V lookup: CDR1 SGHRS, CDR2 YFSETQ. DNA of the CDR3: TGCGCCAGCAGCCCGACTAGCGGGGTCGCCGGGGAGCTGTTTTTT. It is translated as CASSPTSGVAGELFF.

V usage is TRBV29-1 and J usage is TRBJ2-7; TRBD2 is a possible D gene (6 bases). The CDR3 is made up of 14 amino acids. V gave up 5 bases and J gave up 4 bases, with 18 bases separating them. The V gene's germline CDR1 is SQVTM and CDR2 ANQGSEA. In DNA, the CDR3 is TGCAGCGTTTCCCGGCGGGGTATGGAGTACGAGCAGTACTTC. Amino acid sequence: CSVSRRGMEYEQYF.

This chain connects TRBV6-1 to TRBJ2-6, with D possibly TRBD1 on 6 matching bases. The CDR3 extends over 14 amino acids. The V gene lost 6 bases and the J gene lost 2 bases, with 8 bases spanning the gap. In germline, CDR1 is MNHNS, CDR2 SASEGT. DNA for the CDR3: TGTGCCAGCAGAGGACAGCCTGGGGCCAACGTCCTGACTTTC. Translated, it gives CASRGQPGANVLTF.

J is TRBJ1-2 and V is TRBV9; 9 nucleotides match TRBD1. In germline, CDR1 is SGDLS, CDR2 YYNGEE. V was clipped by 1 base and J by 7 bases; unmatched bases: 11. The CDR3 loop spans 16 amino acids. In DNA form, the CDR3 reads TGTGCCAGCAGCGTATGGGAACGGGGACAGGGCGGTGGCTACACCTTC. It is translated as CASSVWERGQGGGYTF.

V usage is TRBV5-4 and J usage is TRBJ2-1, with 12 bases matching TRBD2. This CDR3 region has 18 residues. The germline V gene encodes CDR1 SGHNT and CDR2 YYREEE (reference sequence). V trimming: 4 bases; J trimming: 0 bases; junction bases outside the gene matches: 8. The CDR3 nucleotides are TGTGCCAGCAGCGTGAAGACTAGCGGGAGCACCTCCTACAATGAGCAGTTCTTC. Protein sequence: CASSVKTSGSTSYNEQFF.

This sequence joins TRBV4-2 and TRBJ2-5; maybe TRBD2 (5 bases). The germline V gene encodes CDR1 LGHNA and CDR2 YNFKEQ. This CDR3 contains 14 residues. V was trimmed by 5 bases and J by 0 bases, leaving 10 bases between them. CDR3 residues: CASSLGEYQETQYF. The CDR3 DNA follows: TGTGCCAGCAGCTTGGGAGAGTACCAAGAGACCCAGTACTTC.

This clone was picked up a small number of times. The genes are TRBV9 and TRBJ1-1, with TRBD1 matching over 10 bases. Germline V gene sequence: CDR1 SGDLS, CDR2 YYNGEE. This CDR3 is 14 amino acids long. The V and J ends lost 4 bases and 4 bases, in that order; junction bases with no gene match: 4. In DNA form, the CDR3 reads TGTGCCAGCAGCTACCGGACAGGGGGCACTGAAGCTTTCTTT. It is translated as CASSYRTGGTEAFF.

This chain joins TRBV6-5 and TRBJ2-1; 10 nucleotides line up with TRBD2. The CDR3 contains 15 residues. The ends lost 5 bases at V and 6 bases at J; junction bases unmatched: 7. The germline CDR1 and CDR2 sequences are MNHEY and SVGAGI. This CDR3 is CASSPLAGARNEQFF. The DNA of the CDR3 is TGTGCCAGCAGTCCCCTAGCGGGAGCCCGCAATGAGCAGTTCTTC.

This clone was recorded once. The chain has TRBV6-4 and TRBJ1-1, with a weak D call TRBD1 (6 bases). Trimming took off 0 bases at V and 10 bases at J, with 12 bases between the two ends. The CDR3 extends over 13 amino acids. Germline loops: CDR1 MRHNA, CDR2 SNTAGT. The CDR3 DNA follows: TGTGCCAGCAGTGACTCGGGGGCCCCGCGAGCTTTCTTT. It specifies CASSDSGAPRAFF.

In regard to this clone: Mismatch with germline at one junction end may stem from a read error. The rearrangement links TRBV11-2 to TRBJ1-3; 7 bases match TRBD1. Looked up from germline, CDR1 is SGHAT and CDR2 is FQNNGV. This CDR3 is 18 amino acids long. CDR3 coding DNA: TGTGCCAGCAGCTTCCCCTGGACAGGATTCCCCTCTGGAAGCACCATATATTTT. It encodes CASSFPWTGFPSGSTIYF.

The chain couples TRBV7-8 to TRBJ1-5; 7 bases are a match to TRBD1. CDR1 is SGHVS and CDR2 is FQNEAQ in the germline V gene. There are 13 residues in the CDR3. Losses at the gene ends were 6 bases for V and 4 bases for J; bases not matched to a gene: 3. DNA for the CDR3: TGTGCCAGCAGTAGGGACAGTAATCAGCCCCAGCATTTT. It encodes CASSRDSNQPQHF.

The CDR3 region has the DNA TGTGCCAGCAGCTCAGGGACGGGACTGGAAGATACGCAGTATTTT. Translating it yields CASSSGTGLEDTQYF. The V and J genes are TRBV7-6 and TRBJ2-3; D may be TRBD2 (6 bases). Germline V gene sequence: CDR1 SGHVS, CDR2 FNYEAQ. The CDR3 loop spans 15 amino acids. Trimming took off 4 bases at V and 5 bases at J, with 16 bases between the two ends.

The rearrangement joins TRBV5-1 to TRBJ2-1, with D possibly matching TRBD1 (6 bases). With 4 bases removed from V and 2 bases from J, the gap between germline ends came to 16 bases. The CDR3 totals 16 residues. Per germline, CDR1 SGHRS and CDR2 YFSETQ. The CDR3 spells CASSQDSGAPYNEQFF. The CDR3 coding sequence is TGCGCCAGCAGCCAAGATTCAGGGGCTCCCTACAATGAGCAGTTCTTC.

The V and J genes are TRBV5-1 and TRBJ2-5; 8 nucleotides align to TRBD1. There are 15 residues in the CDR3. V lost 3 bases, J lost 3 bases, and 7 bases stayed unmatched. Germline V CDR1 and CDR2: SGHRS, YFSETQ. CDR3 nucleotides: TGCGCCAGCAGCTCCCGGGACAGGAGAGAAGAGACCCAGTACTTC. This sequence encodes CASSSRDRREETQYF.

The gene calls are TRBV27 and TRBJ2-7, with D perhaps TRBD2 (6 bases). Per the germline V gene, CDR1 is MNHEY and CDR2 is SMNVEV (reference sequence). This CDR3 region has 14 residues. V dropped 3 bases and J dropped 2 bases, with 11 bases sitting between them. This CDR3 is CASSLGGGTYEQYF. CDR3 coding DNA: TGTGCCAGCAGTTTGGGTGGGGGGACCTACGAGCAGTACTTC.